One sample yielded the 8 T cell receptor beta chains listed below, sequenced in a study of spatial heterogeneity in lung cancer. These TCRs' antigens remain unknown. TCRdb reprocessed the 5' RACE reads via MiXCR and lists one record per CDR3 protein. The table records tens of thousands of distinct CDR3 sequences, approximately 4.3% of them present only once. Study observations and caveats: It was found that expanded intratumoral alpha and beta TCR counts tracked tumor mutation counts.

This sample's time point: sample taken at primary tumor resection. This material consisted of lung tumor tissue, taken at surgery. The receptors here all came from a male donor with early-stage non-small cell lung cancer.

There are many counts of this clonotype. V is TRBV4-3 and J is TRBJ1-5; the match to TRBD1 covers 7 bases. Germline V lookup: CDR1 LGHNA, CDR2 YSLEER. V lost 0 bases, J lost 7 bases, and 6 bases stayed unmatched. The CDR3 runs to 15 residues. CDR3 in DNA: TGCGCCAGCAGCCAAGACAGGGGGATCCGCCAGCCCCAGCATTTT. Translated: CASSQDRGIRQPQHF.

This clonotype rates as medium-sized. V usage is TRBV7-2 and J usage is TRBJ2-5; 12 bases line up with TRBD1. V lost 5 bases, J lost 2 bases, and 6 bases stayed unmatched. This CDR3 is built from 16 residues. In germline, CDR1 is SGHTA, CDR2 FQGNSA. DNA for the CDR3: TGTGCCAGCAGCACCGGGACAGGGGGCGGGCAAGAGACCCAGTACTTC. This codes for CASSTGTGGGQETQYF.

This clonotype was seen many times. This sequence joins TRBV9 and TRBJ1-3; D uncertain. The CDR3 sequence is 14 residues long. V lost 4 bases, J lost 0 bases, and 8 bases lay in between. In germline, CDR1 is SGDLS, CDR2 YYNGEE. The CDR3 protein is CASSFQVSGNTIYF. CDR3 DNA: TGTGCCAGCAGCTTCCAGGTCTCTGGAAACACCATATATTTT. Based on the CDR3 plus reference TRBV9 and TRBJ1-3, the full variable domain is DSGVTQTPKHLITATGQRVTLRCSPRSGDLSVYWYQQSLDQGLQFLIQYYNGEERAKGNILERFSAQQFPDLHSELNLSSLELGDSALYFCASSFQVSGNTIYFGEGSWLTVV.

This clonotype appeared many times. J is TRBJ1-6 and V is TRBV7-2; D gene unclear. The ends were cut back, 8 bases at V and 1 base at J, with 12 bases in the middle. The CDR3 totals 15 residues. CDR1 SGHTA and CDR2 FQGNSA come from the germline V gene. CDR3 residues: CASQTGISYNSPLHF. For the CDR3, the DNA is TGTGCCAGCCAGACGGGGATTTCCTATAATTCACCCCTCCACTTT.

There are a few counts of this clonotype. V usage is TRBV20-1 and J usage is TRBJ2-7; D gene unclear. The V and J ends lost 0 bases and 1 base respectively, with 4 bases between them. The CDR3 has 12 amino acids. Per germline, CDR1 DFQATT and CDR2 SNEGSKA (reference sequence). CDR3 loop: CSARDMSYEQYF. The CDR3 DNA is TGCAGTGCTAGAGACATGTCCTACGAGCAGTACTTC.

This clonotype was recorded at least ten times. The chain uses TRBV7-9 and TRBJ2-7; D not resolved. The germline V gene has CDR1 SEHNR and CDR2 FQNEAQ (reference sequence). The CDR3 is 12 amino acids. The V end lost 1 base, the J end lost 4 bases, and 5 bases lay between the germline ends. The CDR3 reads CASSLGEYEQYF. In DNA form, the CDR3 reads TGTGCCAGCAGCTTAGGAGAATACGAGCAGTACTTC.

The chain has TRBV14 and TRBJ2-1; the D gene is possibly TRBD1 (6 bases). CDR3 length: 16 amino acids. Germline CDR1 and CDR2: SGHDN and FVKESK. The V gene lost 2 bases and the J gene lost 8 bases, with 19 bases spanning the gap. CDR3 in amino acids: CASSQYLLGGGDEQFF. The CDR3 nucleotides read TGTGCCAGCAGCCAATACCTACTGGGTGGGGGCGATGAGCAGTTCTTC.

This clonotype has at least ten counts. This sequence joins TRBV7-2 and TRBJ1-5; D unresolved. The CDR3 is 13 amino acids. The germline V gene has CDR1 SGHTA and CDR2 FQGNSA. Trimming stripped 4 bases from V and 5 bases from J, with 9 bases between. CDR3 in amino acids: CASSSSAYQPQHF. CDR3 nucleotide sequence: TGTGCCAGCAGCTCCTCCGCTTATCAGCCCCAGCATTTT. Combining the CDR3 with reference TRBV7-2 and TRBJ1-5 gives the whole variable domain GAGVSQSPSNKVTEKGKDVELRCDPISGHTALYWYRQSLGQGLEFLIYFQGNSAPDKSGLPSDRFSAERTGGSVSTLTIQRTQQEDSAVYLCASSSSAYQPQHFGDGTRLSIL.